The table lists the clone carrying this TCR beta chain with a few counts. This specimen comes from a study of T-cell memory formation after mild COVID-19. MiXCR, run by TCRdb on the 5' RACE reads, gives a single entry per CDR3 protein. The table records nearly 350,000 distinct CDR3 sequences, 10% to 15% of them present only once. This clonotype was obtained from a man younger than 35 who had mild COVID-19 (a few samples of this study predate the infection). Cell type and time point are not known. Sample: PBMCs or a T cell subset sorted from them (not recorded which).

CDR3 sequence (DNA): TGTGCCAGCAGTACGAACAGGGGTGAAAAACTGTTTTTT. Its translation is CASSTNRGEKLFF. The J gene is TRBJ1-4, the V gene TRBV2, with 7 nucleotides matching TRBD1. Germline-derived CDR1 and CDR2 are SNHLY and FYNNEI. J lost 7 bases, V lost 5 bases, and 4 bases had no gene match. The CDR3 contains 13 residues.